This TCR beta chain is from a study of T-cell reconstitution after alpha-beta-depleted transplantation in children. Molecular barcoding with unique molecular identifiers was used for the TCRbeta library. Each CDR3 protein is one row after TCRdb ran MiXCR on the PCR reads. The profile shows about half a million distinct CDR3 sequences, roughly an eighth of them singletons. This clonotype was recorded many times. The V and J ends lost 0 bases and 2 bases, in that order; junction bases with no gene match: 14. Looked up from germline, CDR1 is LNHNV and CDR2 is YYDKDF (reference sequence). The CDR3 length is 19 residues.

This material consisted of PBMCs from the stem cell graft donor, taken from the stem cell graft. This clonotype was obtained from a human donor who donated a stem cell graft to a child with combined immunodeficiency. The chain links TRBV15 to TRBJ2-3; 7 bases are a match to TRBD2. The CDR3 region has the DNA TGTGCCACCAGCAGAGATCCCACTAGCGTGAAGATTTTCACAGATACGCAGTATTTT. It encodes CATSRDPTSVKIFTDTQYF.